This TCR beta chain was sequenced in a study of T-cell reconstitution after alpha-beta-depleted transplantation in children. Study-wide results and limits: By one year post-transplant, T-cell counts and diversity largely arose from T cells that were newly produced. Several hundred expanded graft clones reportedly supplied alpha-beta T cells about two months after transplant. Several patients had high TCRbeta diversity at day 60; it came from surviving recipient T cells and thymic progenitors.

TCRbeta library preparation incorporated unique molecular identifiers. Each CDR3 protein gets one entry after TCRdb re-called the PCR reads with MiXCR. This sample has about 980,000 distinct CDR3 sequences; around 30% occur once, and the top ten carry roughly 27%. Comment on this clonotype: What it recognizes is unknown.

This specimen was PBMCs, mostly from graft donor cells, taken 360 days after TCRalphabeta/CD19-depleted stem cell transplant. This sequence originates from a boy under two years old who had a stem cell transplant for SCID, so the T cells may come from the graft donor.

The CDR3 coding sequence is TGTGCCAGCAGGGCGAATGGGAACACCGGGGAGCTGTTTTTT. This encodes CASRANGNTGELFF. This chain joins TRBV5-5 and TRBJ2-2; D gene uncertain. From germline, CDR1 is SGHKS and CDR2 YYEKEE (reference sequence). This CDR3 has 14 amino acids. V was shortened by 5 bases and J by 1 base, with 9 bases between the two germline ends.